What follows are 20 T cell receptor beta chains derived from one specimen sequenced in a study of T cells after yellow fever vaccination. Each CDR3 protein is one row after TCRdb ran MiXCR on the 5' RACE reads. The sample has some 250,000 distinct CDR3 sequences; approximately 3.5% are singletons. Sequencing was performed on PBMCs, taken 15 days after the yellow fever booster vaccination. The receptors shown here come from a man younger than 35 who received the YFV17D yellow fever vaccine.

This clonotype occurred many times. This chain uses TRBV4-1 with TRBJ2-1; D remains ambiguous. The CDR3 covers 14 residues. Germline V lookup: CDR1 MGHRA, CDR2 YSYEKL. Trimming took 3 bases from V and 10 from J, leaving 16 bases between them. The CDR3: CASSQQLEKGEQFF. The CDR3 DNA is TGCGCCAGCAGCCAGCAGCTAGAAAAAGGGGAGCAGTTCTTC.

The table lists this clonotype with many counts. V is TRBV5-4 and J is TRBJ1-1, with 10 bases lining up with TRBD1. The germline V gene encodes CDR1 SGHNT and CDR2 YYREEE (reference sequence). V lost 2 bases and J lost 4; bases outside the gene matches: 5. This CDR3 has 15 amino acids. DNA for the CDR3: TGTGCCAGCAGCTTCTGGGACAGGGGAATCACTGAAGCTTTCTTT. It translates to CASSFWDRGITEAFF. The full variable domain, its missing parts supplied by reference TRBV5-4 and TRBJ1-1, is ETGVTQSPTHLIKTRGQQVTLRCSSQSGHNTVSWYQQALGQGPQFIFQYYREEENGRGNFPPRFSGLQFPNYSSELNVNALELDDSALYLCASSFWDRGITEAFFGQGTRLTVV.

This clonotype appeared many times. The chain employs TRBV29-1 and TRBJ1-5; perhaps TRBD1 as D (6 bases). The germline V and J ends were trimmed by 4 bases and 0 bases, with 22 bases remaining between them. Germline CDR1 is SQVTM and CDR2 is ANQGSEA. The CDR3 length is 18 residues. The CDR3 DNA is TGCAGCGTTGCTTTTTTCCGGGGAAGGGGGTTTAGCAATCAGCCCCAGCATTTT. It yields the protein CSVAFFRGRGFSNQPQHF.

This chain uses TRBV19 with TRBJ1-2; possible D gene TRBD1, 5 bases. The germline V and J ends were trimmed by 5 bases and 6 bases, with 16 bases remaining between them. The CDR3 contains 14 residues. Looked up from germline, CDR1 is LNHDA and CDR2 is SQIVND (reference sequence). Here the CDR3 DNA reads TGTGCCAGTAGTGGTTTCTCGGGACTGAATGGCTACACCTTC. This translates into CASSGFSGLNGYTF.

The table lists this clonotype with many counts. V gene TRBV5-6 combines with J gene TRBJ2-7; D not resolved. V lost 2 bases and J 2 bases, leaving 14 bases between the germline ends. This CDR3 has 15 residues. Germline CDR1 reads SGHDT; CDR2 reads YYEEEE. CDR3 nucleotides: TGTGCCAGCAGCTTCCCCCAAGTCCCGGCCTACGAGCAGTACTTC. It specifies CASSFPQVPAYEQYF.

This chain uses TRBV14 with TRBJ2-2; perhaps TRBD1 as D (5 bases). This CDR3 comprises 14 residues. V was shortened by 2 bases and J by 4 bases, with 8 bases between the two germline ends. CDR1 is SGHDN and CDR2 is FVKESK in the germline V gene. The CDR3 here is CASSQHRTTGELFF. DNA of the CDR3: TGTGCCAGCAGCCAACACAGGACCACCGGGGAGCTGTTTTTT.

This clonotype was seen at least ten times. The CDR3 DNA reads as TGTGCCAGCAGCAAAGTGGGGCCGGACAGGGGACGTGGCTACACCTTC. Residues: CASSKVGPDRGRGYTF. This chain links TRBV21-1 with TRBJ1-2; the table gives TRBD1 as D, unverified against the DNA. TRBV21-1 has pseudogene status. The CDR3 is made up of 16 amino acids.

This clonotype was counted ten times or more. V and J are TRBV5-6 and TRBJ1-6; TRBD1 might be the D (6 bases). The ends were cut back, 0 bases at V and 13 bases at J, with 14 bases in the middle. Germline V CDR1 and CDR2: SGHDT, YYEEEE. The CDR3 runs to 14 residues. The CDR3 sequence: CASSLVGGREPLHF. DNA for the CDR3: TGTGCCAGCAGCTTGGTCGGGGGGCGCGAGCCCCTCCACTTT.

This clonotype has at least ten counts. The V gene is TRBV4-3, the J gene TRBJ2-1; 11 bases agree with TRBD2. This CDR3 comprises 16 residues. V was pared by 4 bases and J by 6 bases, with 8 bases of the junction left unmatched. The V gene's germline CDR1 is LGHNA and CDR2 YSLEER. CDR3 in DNA: TGCGCCAGCAGCCCCGCGACTAGCGGGATTTCCAATGAGCAGTTCTTC. It codes for CASSPATSGISNEQFF.

This chain uses TRBV11-3 with TRBJ2-3; 11 nucleotides line up with TRBD2. This CDR3 has 16 amino acids. J lost 2 bases, V lost 4 bases, and 5 bases had no gene match. Germline V gene data show CDR1 as SGHNT and CDR2 as YENEEA. The CDR3 bases are TGTGCCAGCAGCTCGGTAGCGGGGGGGATCACAGATACGCAGTATTTT. Translating it yields CASSSVAGGITDTQYF. The whole variable domain, remainder taken from reference TRBV11-3 and TRBJ2-3, is EAGVVQSPRYKIIEKKQPVAFWCNPISGHNTLYWYLQNLGQGPELLIRYENEEAVDDSQLPKDRFSAERLKGVDSTLKIQPAELGDSAVYLCASSSVAGGITDTQYFGPGTRLTVL.

V is TRBV21-1 and J is TRBJ1-5. TRBV21-1 is classified as a pseudogene. CDR3 length: 15 amino acids. In DNA form, the CDR3 reads TGTGCCAGCAGCAAAGCCCTCCAACAGCTTCAGCCCCAGCATTTT. Its translation: CASSKALQQLQPQHF.

This clonotype was seen repeatedly, ten times or more. The rearrangement links TRBV13 to TRBJ1-4, with D possibly being TRBD1 (5 bases). This CDR3 has 12 residues. V lost 6 bases to trimming and J lost 5 bases, with 7 bases between them. The germline V gene has CDR1 PRHDT and CDR2 FYEKMQ (reference sequence). CDR3 in amino acids: CASRRGNEKLFF. In nucleotides, the CDR3 is TGTGCCAGCAGGCGGGGCAATGAAAAACTGTTTTTT.

This clonotype has a count of ten or more. This chain uses TRBV12-3 or TRBV12-4 with TRBJ2-2; D remains unclear. The CDR3 covers 15 residues. Trimming pared 3 bases from V and 5 bases from J, leaving 13 bases between. The CDR3 sequence is CASSFRLVPTGELFF. The CDR3 DNA sequence: TGTGCCAGCAGTTTTCGGTTAGTCCCGACCGGGGAGCTGTTTTTT.

This clonotype was counted ten times or more. The V call is TRBV6-2 or TRBV6-3, the J call TRBJ1-5, with 8 positions matching TRBD1. CDR3 length: 14 residues. Trimming at V came to 6 bases and at J to 7 bases, leaving 8 bases not matched to a gene. The germline gives CDR1 MNHEY, CDR2 SVGEGT. This CDR3 is CASSDRGSRQPQHF. In DNA, the CDR3 is TGTGCCAGCAGCGACAGGGGCAGTAGGCAGCCCCAGCATTTT.

This chain uses TRBV19 with TRBJ1-2; D is undetermined. The CDR3 extends over 13 amino acids. CDR1 and CDR2 from the germline V gene are LNHDA and SQIVND (reference sequence). Trimming shortened V by 8 bases and J by 0 bases, and 10 bases separated the two germline ends. The CDR3 nucleotides read TGTGCCAGTGGAGTGGGCGCTAACTATGGCTACACCTTC. Translating gives CASGVGANYGYTF.

This clonotype came up many times. The V gene is TRBV7-9, the J gene TRBJ1-4; 7 bases line up with TRBD1. The V gene's germline CDR1 is SEHNR and CDR2 FQNEAQ (reference sequence). The CDR3 is 17 amino acids. After removal of 2 bases from V and 0 bases from J, the junction contained 6 bases not matched to a gene. CDR3 DNA: TGTGCCAGCAGCTTACCCCGACAGGGATCAACTAATGAAAAACTGTTTTTT. Translating it yields CASSLPRQGSTNEKLFF.

There are many counts of this clonotype. J is TRBJ2-7 and V is TRBV6-6, with TRBD1 matching 9 bases. Germline loops: CDR1 MNHNY, CDR2 SVGAGI (reference sequence). This CDR3 is 13 amino acids long. Germline trimming cut 6 bases from V and 6 bases from J; bases unmatched to any gene: 6. CDR3 sequence reads: CASRGTGKVEQYV. The CDR3 nucleotides are TGTGCCAGCAGGGGGACAGGGAAGGTCGAGCAGTACGTC.

The J gene is TRBJ2-2, the V gene TRBV12-3 or TRBV12-4, with TRBD1 matching 8 bases. The CDR3 has 14 residues. The trim removed 4 bases at V and 5 bases at J, leaving 3 bases unmatched. CDR3 loop: CASSSRTGTGELFF. The CDR3 DNA reads TGTGCCAGCAGTTCTCGGACAGGGACCGGGGAGCTGTTTTTT.

There are many counts of this clonotype. The V call is TRBV12-5, the J call TRBJ1-2, with a tentative D call TRBD1 (6 bases). V lost 2 bases and J 1 base, leaving 11 bases between the germline ends. Germline CDR1 reads LGHNT; CDR2 reads FRNRAP. This CDR3 region has 15 residues. The CDR3 nucleotides are TGTGCTAGTGGTTTGTTTGCAGGGGATAACTATGGCTACACCTTC. Translating it yields CASGLFAGDNYGYTF.

This clonotype appeared many times. The chain recombines TRBV20-1 with TRBJ1-5, with no clear D. V dropped 0 bases and J dropped 0 bases, with 18 bases sitting between them. CDR1 and CDR2 (germline): DFQATT, SNEGSKA (reference sequence). The length of the CDR3 is 18 residues. The CDR3 coding sequence is TGCAGTGCTAGAGATTCATGGCTCTGGAATCATAGCAATCAGCCCCAGCATTTT. Its translation: CSARDSWLWNHSNQPQHF.